This TCR beta chain derives from a study of blood T cell repertoires in COVID-19. As for the study in general: Whether acute or convalescent, the COVID-19 samples came from the United States, Italy and Spain. The cDNA or gDNA used as material had been derived from T cells, B-cell-depleted T cells, or PBMCs.

The authors' processing: Reference gene primers were amplified, and this amplification served to estimate nucleated cell counts. Sequencing was performed with immunoSEQ multiplex PCR; in TCRdb, only in-frame clones are kept and a portion is missing. Clone size and the V and J calls come from that table; the DNA yielded D and trimming. The data contain more than 120,000 clones, around nine tenths of them singletons. This CDR3 spans 15 amino acids. Germline V CDR1 and CDR2: MNHEY, SVGAGI. V gave up 6 bases and J gave up 8 bases; unmatched junction bases: 13. Sequenced: peripheral blood. This TCR was recovered from a human donor in a cohort sampled during active COVID-19. This chain links TRBV6-5 with TRBJ1-2; 9 bases fit TRBD1. The CDR3 sequence: CASRGTGTGKHGYTF. The DNA for the CDR3 is TGTGCCAGCAGAGGTACCGGGACAGGGAAACACGGCTACACCTTC.